These T cell receptor beta chains were read from a single sample in a study of blood T cell repertoires in COVID-19. The protocol was immunoSEQ multiplex PCR, while the TCRdb copy is restricted to in-frame clones and leaves out a portion. The sample lists some 94,000 clones; about 83% were seen once. Material: peripheral blood. The receptors here all came from a human donor in a cohort sampled during active COVID-19. The CDR3 runs from the conserved cysteine through the conserved F or W. Each record gives: clone size, D gene, V gene, J gene, CDR3 DNA, CDR3 protein. A D gene is named only where the DNA matches it firmly. Size is omitted from some rows. Given values are once, few, many or a class for expanded clones.

clone_size: .; d_call: .; v_call: TRBV5-1; j_call: TRBJ2-7; cdr3_nt: TGCGCCAGCAGCTGGATGACAGGCCCCCCTACCTACGAGCAGTACTTC; cdr3_aa: CASSWMTGPPTYEQYF
clone_size: .; d_call: .; v_call: TRBV3-1/TRBV3-2; j_call: TRBJ2-5; cdr3_nt: TGTGCCAGCAGCCAAGGGACCGGGGGGACCCAGTACTTC; cdr3_aa: CASSQGTGGTQYF
clone_size: .; d_call: TRBD2; v_call: TRBV15; j_call: TRBJ2-7; cdr3_nt: TGTGCCACCAGCAGAGATTTGGGCGGGGGGCCCTACGAGCAGTACTTC; cdr3_aa: CATSRDLGGGPYEQYF
clone_size: .; d_call: TRBD2; v_call: TRBV28; j_call: TRBJ2-7; cdr3_nt: TGTGCCAGCAGTATGGGAGGAGCGGGAGCGTACGAGCAGTACTTC; cdr3_aa: CASSMGGAGAYEQYF
clone_size: .; d_call: .; v_call: TRBV6-5; j_call: TRBJ1-2; cdr3_nt: TGTGCCAGCAAAACCTCCCTGGGCCCCTATGGCTACACCTTC; cdr3_aa: CASKTSLGPYGYTF
clone_size: once; d_call: TRBD1; v_call: TRBV30; j_call: TRBJ1-2; cdr3_nt: TGTGCCTGGAGTGGGAAACCCGGGACAGGGAAAGGTGGCTACACCTTC; cdr3_aa: CAWSGKPGTGKGGYTF
clone_size: .; d_call: .; v_call: TRBV9; j_call: TRBJ2-3; cdr3_nt: TGTGCCAGCAGCGGACGGGAAGTCAGCGATACGCAGTATTTT; cdr3_aa: CASSGREVSDTQYF
clone_size: .; d_call: .; v_call: TRBV18; j_call: TRBJ2-4; cdr3_nt: TGTGCCAGCTCACCCCTGGGGAGACCGGGGGACATTCAGTACTTC; cdr3_aa: CASSPLGRPGDIQYF
clone_size: few; d_call: .; v_call: TRBV19; j_call: TRBJ2-7; cdr3_nt: TGTGCCAGTAGCTCCAAGGGACTGAACTACGAGCAGTACTTC; cdr3_aa: CASSSKGLNYEQYF
clone_size: .; d_call: .; v_call: TRBV18; j_call: TRBJ2-2; cdr3_nt: TGTGCCAGCTCACCACCGGCGACAGCGGGGGAGCTGTTTTTT; cdr3_aa: CASSPPATAGELFF
clone_size: once; d_call: .; v_call: TRBV11-3; j_call: TRBJ2-3; cdr3_nt: TGTGCCAGCAGCCCGACTAGTTCCGGAGATACGCAGTATTTT; cdr3_aa: CASSPTSSGDTQYF
clone_size: few; d_call: TRBD1; v_call: TRBV11-2; j_call: TRBJ1-5; cdr3_nt: TGTGCCAGCAGCTTAGGTTTTCCGGGACAGCATTCCAATCAGCCCCAGCATTTT; cdr3_aa: CASSLGFPGQHSNQPQHF
clone_size: .; d_call: .; v_call: TRBV18; j_call: TRBJ1-2; cdr3_nt: TGTGCCAGCTCTCAGACAAACGGAAACTATGGCTACACCTTC; cdr3_aa: CASSQTNGNYGYTF
clone_size: .; d_call: TRBD1; v_call: TRBV6-5; j_call: TRBJ1-2; cdr3_nt: TGTGCCAGCGATAGAGGAGACAGGGACTATGGCTACACCTTC; cdr3_aa: CASDRGDRDYGYTF
clone_size: .; d_call: .; v_call: TRBV7-3; j_call: TRBJ2-7; cdr3_nt: TGTGCCAGCAGCCCCCACAGCGGCTCCTACGAGCAGTACTTC; cdr3_aa: CASSPHSGSYEQYF
clone_size: .; d_call: .; v_call: TRBV19; j_call: TRBJ1-5; cdr3_nt: TGTGCCAGTAGTGACAGTCCTTATAGCAATCAGCCCCAGCATTTT; cdr3_aa: CASSDSPYSNQPQHF
clone_size: .; d_call: TRBD1; v_call: TRBV6-6; j_call: TRBJ1-5; cdr3_nt: TGTGCCAGCAGTTACCAACAGGGGACCGGACAGCCCCAGCATTTT; cdr3_aa: CASSYQQGTGQPQHF
clone_size: .; d_call: TRBD1; v_call: TRBV18; j_call: TRBJ2-3; cdr3_nt: TGTGCCAGCTCCCTTACGTACGGGACAGGGCCTAGCACAGATACGCAGTATTTT; cdr3_aa: CASSLTYGTGPSTDTQYF
clone_size: once; d_call: .; v_call: TRBV9; j_call: TRBJ2-5; cdr3_nt: TGTGCCAGCAGCGTCGGACAGGCGGAGGGAGAGACCCAGTACTTC; cdr3_aa: CASSVGQAEGETQYF
clone_size: .; d_call: .; v_call: TRBV15; j_call: TRBJ1-1; cdr3_nt: TGTGCCACCGCGGGGACGAACACTGAAGCTTTCTTT; cdr3_aa: CATAGTNTEAFF
clone_size: .; d_call: .; v_call: TRBV11-1; j_call: TRBJ2-1; cdr3_nt: TGTGCCAGCAGCCATAGGGGTGGGTTTGGGGGCTATGAGCAGTTCTTC; cdr3_aa: CASSHRGGFGGYEQFF
clone_size: .; d_call: .; v_call: TRBV5-6; j_call: TRBJ2-7; cdr3_nt: TGTGCCAGCAGCCCACCCGGGACACCGTTAACCTACGAGCAGTACTTC; cdr3_aa: CASSPPGTPLTYEQYF
clone_size: .; d_call: TRBD1; v_call: TRBV28; j_call: TRBJ2-7; cdr3_nt: TGTGCCAGCAGTTTAAGTGACAGGGGGCTCTACGAGCAGTACTTC; cdr3_aa: CASSLSDRGLYEQYF
clone_size: .; d_call: .; v_call: TRBV2; j_call: TRBJ1-1; cdr3_nt: TGTGCCAGAGGGGTAAACAGGGCTGAAGCTTTCTTT; cdr3_aa: CARGVNRAEAFF
clone_size: .; d_call: TRBD2; v_call: TRBV5-1; j_call: TRBJ2-1; cdr3_nt: TGCGCCAGCAGCTCAGGACTAGCGGGGTCCTCCTACAATGAGCAGTTCTTC; cdr3_aa: CASSSGLAGSSYNEQFF
clone_size: .; d_call: .; v_call: TRBV25-1; j_call: TRBJ2-7; cdr3_nt: TGTGCCAGCAGTGCCCAGATCGAGCAGTACTTC; cdr3_aa: CASSAQIEQYF
clone_size: .; d_call: TRBD2; v_call: TRBV3-1/TRBV3-2; j_call: TRBJ2-1; cdr3_nt: TGTGCCAGCAGCCAAGTTCTCCTAGCGGCCAACAATGAGCAGTTCTTC; cdr3_aa: CASSQVLLAANNEQFF
clone_size: .; d_call: .; v_call: TRBV6-7; j_call: TRBJ2-7; cdr3_nt: TGTGCCAGCAGTTATCGGTTGCGACAGACACCATACTACGAGCAGTACTTC; cdr3_aa: CASSYRLRQTPYYEQYF
clone_size: .; d_call: .; v_call: TRBV7-9; j_call: TRBJ1-6; cdr3_nt: TGTGCCAGCAGCTCTGGGCGTTCACCCCTCCACTTT; cdr3_aa: CASSSGRSPLHF
clone_size: .; d_call: .; v_call: TRBV3-1/TRBV3-2; j_call: TRBJ1-1; cdr3_nt: TGTGCCAGCAGCCAGCGACCCGACCGGGGGAACACTGAAGCTTTCTTT; cdr3_aa: CASSQRPDRGNTEAFF
clone_size: .; d_call: TRBD1; v_call: TRBV5-4; j_call: TRBJ2-1; cdr3_nt: TGTGCCAGCAGCTACCCGGGACAGGGGGACAATGAGCAGTTCTTC; cdr3_aa: CASSYPGQGDNEQFF
clone_size: few; d_call: TRBD1; v_call: TRBV6-1; j_call: TRBJ2-7; cdr3_nt: TGTGCCAGCAGTGACGGACAGGGTGTCGAGCAGTACTTC; cdr3_aa: CASSDGQGVEQYF
clone_size: once; d_call: .; v_call: TRBV6-2/TRBV6-3; j_call: TRBJ2-3; cdr3_nt: TGTGCCAGCAGTTACTCGAGGAGGTCCCTAGATACGCAGTATTTT; cdr3_aa: CASSYSRRSLDTQYF
clone_size: once; d_call: .; v_call: TRBV28; j_call: TRBJ1-4; cdr3_nt: TGTGCCACCCAGGGTACGGCTAATGAAAAACTGTTTTTT; cdr3_aa: CATQGTANEKLFF
clone_size: .; d_call: .; v_call: TRBV28; j_call: TRBJ1-2; cdr3_nt: TGTGCCAGCAGTTTACAGGCCAGGGGTGGCTATGGCTACACCTTC; cdr3_aa: CASSLQARGGYGYTF
clone_size: .; d_call: .; v_call: TRBV6-5; j_call: TRBJ1-2; cdr3_nt: TGTGCCAGCAGTTACTCGGTAACTCGAAACTATGGCTACACCTTC; cdr3_aa: CASSYSVTRNYGYTF
clone_size: .; d_call: TRBD1; v_call: TRBV25-1; j_call: TRBJ1-2; cdr3_nt: TGTGCCAGCAGTGAAAGGGCGGGACAGAGCGATGGCTACACCTTC; cdr3_aa: CASSERAGQSDGYTF
clone_size: once; d_call: .; v_call: TRBV6-2/TRBV6-3; j_call: TRBJ2-1; cdr3_nt: TGTGCCAGCAGTTACGACAGTGTCACCTACAATGAGCAGTTCTTC; cdr3_aa: CASSYDSVTYNEQFF
clone_size: few; d_call: TRBD2; v_call: TRBV4-2; j_call: TRBJ2-1; cdr3_nt: TGTGCCAGCAGCCAATTACATTCTAGCGGGAGTGCAGATGAGCAGTTCTTC; cdr3_aa: CASSQLHSSGSADEQFF
clone_size: .; d_call: .; v_call: TRBV15; j_call: TRBJ2-7; cdr3_nt: TGTGCCACCAGCAGAGCCTACCGAGGAGAGCAGTACTTC; cdr3_aa: CATSRAYRGEQYF